Given below is one TCR beta chain in context. These data originate in a study of OX40 agonist ivuxolimab in advanced cancers. V was shortened by 4 bases and J by 3 bases, with 16 bases between the two germline ends. Germline V lookup: CDR1 PRHDT, CDR2 FYEKMQ (reference sequence). The CDR3 extends over 15 amino acids. Clones were sequenced by immunoSEQ multiplex PCR, and TCRdb holds only the in-frame ones, with some missing. The sample consists of about 81,000 clones, 70% to 90% of them appearing once. The chain has TRBV13 and TRBJ2-7, with D perhaps matching TRBD2 (5 bases). Sample: CD4+ or CD8+ T cells sorted from blood, taken in a trial of the OX40 agonist ivuxolimab. The receptor was isolated from an adult with an advanced solid tumor such as melanoma, head and neck, liver or kidney cancer. The CDR3 nucleotides read TGTGCCAGCAGCTCGAGGAATCCGAGGGTCTACGAGCAGTACTTC. Translating it yields CASSSRNPRVYEQYF.